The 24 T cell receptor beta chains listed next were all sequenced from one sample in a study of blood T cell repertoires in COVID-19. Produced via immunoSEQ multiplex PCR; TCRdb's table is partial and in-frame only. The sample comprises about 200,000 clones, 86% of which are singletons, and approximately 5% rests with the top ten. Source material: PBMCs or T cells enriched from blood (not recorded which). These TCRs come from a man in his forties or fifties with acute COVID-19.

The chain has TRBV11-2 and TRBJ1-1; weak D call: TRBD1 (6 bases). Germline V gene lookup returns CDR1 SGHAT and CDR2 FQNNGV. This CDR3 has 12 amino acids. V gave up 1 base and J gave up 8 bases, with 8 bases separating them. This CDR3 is CASSLGTEEAFF. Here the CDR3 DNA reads TGTGCCAGCAGCTTAGGGACAGAGGAAGCTTTCTTT.

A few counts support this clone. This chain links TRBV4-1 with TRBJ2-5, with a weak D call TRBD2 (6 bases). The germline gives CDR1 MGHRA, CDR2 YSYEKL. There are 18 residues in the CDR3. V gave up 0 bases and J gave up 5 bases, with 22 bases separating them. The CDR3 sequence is CASSQDPRGVPTGETQYF. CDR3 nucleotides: TGCGCCAGCAGCCAAGACCCCCGCGGGGTTCCCACTGGGGAGACCCAGTACTTC.

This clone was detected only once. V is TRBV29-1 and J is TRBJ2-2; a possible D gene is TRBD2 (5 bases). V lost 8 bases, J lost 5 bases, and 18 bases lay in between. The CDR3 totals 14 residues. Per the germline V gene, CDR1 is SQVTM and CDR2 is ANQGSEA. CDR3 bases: TGCAGCTCCGGTTCTTCGACGGGAACCGGGGAGCTGTTTTTT. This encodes CSSGSSTGTGELFF.

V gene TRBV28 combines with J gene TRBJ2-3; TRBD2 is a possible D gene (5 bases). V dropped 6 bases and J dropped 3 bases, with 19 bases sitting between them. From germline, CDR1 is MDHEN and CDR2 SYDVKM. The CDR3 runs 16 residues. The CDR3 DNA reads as TGTGCCAGCAGCTGGACTGAGGGAGCGGAAACAGATACGCAGTATTTT. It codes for CASSWTEGAETDTQYF.

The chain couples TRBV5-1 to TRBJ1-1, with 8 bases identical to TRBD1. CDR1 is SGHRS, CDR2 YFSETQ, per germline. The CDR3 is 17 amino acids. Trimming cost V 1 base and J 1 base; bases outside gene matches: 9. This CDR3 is CASSLNGPGGANTEAFF. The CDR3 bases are TGCGCCAGCAGCTTGAACGGGCCAGGGGGCGCGAACACTGAAGCTTTCTTT.

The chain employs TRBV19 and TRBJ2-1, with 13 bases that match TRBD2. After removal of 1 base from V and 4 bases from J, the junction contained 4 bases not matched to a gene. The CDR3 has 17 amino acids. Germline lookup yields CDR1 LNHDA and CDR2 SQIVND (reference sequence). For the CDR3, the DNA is TGTGCCAGTAGTATAGGAGGGACTAGCGGGATGTACAATGAGCAGTTCTTC. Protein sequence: CASSIGGTSGMYNEQFF. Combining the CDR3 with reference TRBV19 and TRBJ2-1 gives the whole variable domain DGGITQSPKYLFRKEGQNVTLSCEQNLNHDAMYWYRQDPGQGLRLIYYSQIVNDFQKGDIAEGYSVSREKKESFPLTVTSAQKNPTAFYLCASSIGGTSGMYNEQFFGPGTRLTVL.

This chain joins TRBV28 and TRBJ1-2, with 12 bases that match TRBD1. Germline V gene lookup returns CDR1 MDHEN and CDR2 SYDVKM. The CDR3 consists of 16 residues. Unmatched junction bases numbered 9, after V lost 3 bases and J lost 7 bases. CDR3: CASSFGLGQGASGYTF. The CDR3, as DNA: TGTGCCAGCAGTTTTGGTTTGGGACAGGGGGCATCTGGCTACACCTTC.

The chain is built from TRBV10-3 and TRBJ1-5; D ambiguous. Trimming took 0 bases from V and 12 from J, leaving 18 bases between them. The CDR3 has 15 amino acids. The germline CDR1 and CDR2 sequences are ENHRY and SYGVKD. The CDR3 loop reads CAISESNAGRLIQHF. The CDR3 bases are TGTGCCATCAGTGAGTCGAACGCCGGGAGACTAATCCAGCATTTT.

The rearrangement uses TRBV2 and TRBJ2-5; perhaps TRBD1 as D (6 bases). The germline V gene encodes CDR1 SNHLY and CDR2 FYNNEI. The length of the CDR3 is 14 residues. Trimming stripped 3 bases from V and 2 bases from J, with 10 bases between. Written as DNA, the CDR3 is TGTGCCAGCAGTGATCGGACAGAACAAGAGACCCAGTACTTC. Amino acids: CASSDRTEQETQYF.

CDR3 in DNA: TGCGCCAGCAGCACTGGACAGGGGGCGGCAGATACGCAGTATTTT. Amino acids: CASSTGQGAADTQYF. The chain joins TRBV5-1 to TRBJ2-3; 11 bases map to TRBD1. V gave up 4 bases and J gave up 4 bases; unmatched junction bases: 5. Germline V gene data show CDR1 as SGHRS and CDR2 as YFSETQ. The length of the CDR3 is 15 residues. The full variable domain, rest sourced from reference TRBV5-1 and TRBJ2-3, is KAGVTQTPRYLIKTRGQQVTLSCSPISGHRSVSWYQQTPGQGLQFLFEYFSETQRNKGNFPGRFSGRQFSNSRSEMNVSTLELGDSALYLCASSTGQGAADTQYFGPGTRLTVL.

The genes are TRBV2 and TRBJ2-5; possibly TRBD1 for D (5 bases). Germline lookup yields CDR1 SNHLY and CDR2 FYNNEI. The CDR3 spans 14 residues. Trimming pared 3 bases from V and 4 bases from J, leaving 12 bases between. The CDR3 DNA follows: TGTGCCAGCAGTGACCCAGGGTTTGTAGAGACCCAGTACTTC. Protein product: CASSDPGFVETQYF.

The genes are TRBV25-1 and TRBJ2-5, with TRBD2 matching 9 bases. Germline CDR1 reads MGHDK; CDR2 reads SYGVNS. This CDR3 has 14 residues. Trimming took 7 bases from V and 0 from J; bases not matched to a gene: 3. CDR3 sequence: CASTTSGDQETQYF. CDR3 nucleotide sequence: TGTGCCAGCACGACTAGCGGTGACCAAGAGACCCAGTACTTC.

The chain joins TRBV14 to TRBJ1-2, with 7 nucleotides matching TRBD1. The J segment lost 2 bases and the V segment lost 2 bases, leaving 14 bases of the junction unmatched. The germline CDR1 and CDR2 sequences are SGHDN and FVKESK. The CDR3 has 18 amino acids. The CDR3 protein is CASSQRPGEGGENYGYTF. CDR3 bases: TGTGCCAGCAGCCAACGACCTGGAGAAGGGGGCGAAAACTATGGCTACACCTTC.

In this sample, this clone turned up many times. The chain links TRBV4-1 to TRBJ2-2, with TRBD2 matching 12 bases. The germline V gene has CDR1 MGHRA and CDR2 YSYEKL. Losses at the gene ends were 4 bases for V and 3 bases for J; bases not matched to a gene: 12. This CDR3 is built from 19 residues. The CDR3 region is CASSPRLAGVGPHTGELFF. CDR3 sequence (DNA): TGCGCCAGCAGCCCTCGACTAGCGGGAGTGGGGCCCCACACCGGGGAGCTGTTTTTT.

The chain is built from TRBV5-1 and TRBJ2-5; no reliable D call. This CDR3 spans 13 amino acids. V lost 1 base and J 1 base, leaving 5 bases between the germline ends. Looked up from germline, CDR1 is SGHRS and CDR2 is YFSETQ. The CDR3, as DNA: TGCGCCAGCAGCTTGCCCTCCCAAGAGACCCAGTACTTC. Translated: CASSLPSQETQYF.

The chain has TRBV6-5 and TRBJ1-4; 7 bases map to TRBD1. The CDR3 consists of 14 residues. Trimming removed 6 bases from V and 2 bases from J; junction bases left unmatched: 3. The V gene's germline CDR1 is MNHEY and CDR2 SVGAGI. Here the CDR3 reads CASRKGGTNEKLFF. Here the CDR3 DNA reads TGTGCCAGCAGGAAAGGGGGCACTAATGAAAAACTGTTTTTT.

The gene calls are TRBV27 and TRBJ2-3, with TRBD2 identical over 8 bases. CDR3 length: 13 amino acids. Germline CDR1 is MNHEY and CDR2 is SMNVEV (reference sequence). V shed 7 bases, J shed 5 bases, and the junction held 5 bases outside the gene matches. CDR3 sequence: CASTRAGVDTQYF. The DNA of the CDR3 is TGTGCCAGCACCCGAGCGGGAGTAGATACGCAGTATTTT.

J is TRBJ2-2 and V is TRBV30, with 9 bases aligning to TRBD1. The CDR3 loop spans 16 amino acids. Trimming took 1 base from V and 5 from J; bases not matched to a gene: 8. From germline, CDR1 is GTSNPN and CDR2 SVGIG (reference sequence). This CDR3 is CAWSGQGVYGTGELFF. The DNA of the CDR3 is TGTGCCTGGAGTGGACAGGGGGTATATGGGACCGGGGAGCTGTTTTTT.

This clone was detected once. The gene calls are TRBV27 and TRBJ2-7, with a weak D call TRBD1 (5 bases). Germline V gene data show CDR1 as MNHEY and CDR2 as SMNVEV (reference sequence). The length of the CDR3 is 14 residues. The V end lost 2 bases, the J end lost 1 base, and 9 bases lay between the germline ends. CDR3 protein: CASSLKGDSYEQYF. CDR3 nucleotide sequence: TGTGCCAGCAGTTTAAAAGGGGATTCCTACGAGCAGTACTTC.

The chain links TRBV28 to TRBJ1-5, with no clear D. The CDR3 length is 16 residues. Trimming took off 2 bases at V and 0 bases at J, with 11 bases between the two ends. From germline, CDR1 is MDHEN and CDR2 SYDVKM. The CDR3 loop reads CASSLRRVYSNQPQHF. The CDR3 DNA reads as TGTGCCAGCAGTTTAAGGAGAGTATATAGCAATCAGCCCCAGCATTTT.

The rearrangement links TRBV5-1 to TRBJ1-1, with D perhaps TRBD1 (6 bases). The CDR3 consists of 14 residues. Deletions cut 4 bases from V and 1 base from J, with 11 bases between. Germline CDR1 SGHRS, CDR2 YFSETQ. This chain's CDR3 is CASSIQQGNTEAFF. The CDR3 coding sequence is TGCGCCAGCAGCATTCAACAGGGGAACACTGAAGCTTTCTTT.

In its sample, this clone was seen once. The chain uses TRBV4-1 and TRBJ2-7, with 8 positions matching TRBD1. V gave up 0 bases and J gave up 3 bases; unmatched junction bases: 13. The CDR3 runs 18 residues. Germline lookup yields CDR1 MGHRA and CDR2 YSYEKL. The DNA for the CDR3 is TGCGCCAGCAGCCAAGAAGGTACCGCGACAGGGGCTCTCTACGAGCAGTACTTC. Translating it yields CASSQEGTATGALYEQYF.

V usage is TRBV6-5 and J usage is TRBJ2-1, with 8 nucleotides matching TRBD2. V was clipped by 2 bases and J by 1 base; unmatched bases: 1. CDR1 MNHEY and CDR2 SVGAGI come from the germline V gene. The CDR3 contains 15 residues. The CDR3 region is CASSYVAGSYNEQFF. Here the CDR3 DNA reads TGTGCCAGCAGTTACGTAGCGGGATCCTACAATGAGCAGTTCTTC.

CDR3 nucleotide sequence: TGTGCCAGCAGTTCACCTCTAGCTCCCTACGAGCAGTACTTC. Residues: CASSSPLAPYEQYF. The chain has TRBV6-5 and TRBJ2-7; tentative D call: TRBD2 (5 bases). Germline CDR1 reads MNHEY; CDR2 reads SVGAGI. The V gene lost 4 bases and the J gene lost 2 bases, with 12 bases spanning the gap. The CDR3 length is 14 residues.